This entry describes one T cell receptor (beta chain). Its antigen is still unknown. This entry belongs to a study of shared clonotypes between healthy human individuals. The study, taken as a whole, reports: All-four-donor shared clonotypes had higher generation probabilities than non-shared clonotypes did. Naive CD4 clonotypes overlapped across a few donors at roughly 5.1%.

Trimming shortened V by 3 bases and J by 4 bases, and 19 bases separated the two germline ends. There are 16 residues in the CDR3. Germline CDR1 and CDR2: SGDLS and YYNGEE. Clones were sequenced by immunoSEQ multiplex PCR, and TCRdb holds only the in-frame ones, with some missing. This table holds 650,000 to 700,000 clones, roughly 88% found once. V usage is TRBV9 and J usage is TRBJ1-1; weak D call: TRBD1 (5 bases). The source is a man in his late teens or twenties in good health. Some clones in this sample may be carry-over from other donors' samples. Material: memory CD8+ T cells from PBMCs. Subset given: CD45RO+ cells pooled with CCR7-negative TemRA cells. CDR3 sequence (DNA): TGTGCCAGCAGCGCCCGGGGGGACGGGGGAGGCACTGAAGCTTTCTTT. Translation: CASSARGDGGGTEAFF. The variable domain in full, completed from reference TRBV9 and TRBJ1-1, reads DSGVTQTPKHLITATGQRVTLRCSPRSGDLSVYWYQQSLDQGLQFLIQYYNGEERAKGNILERFSAQQFPDLHSELNLSSLELGDSALYFCASSARGDGGGTEAFFGQGTRLTVV.